This is a list of T cell receptor beta chains from one sample in a study of T cells in tumors after PD-1 blockade. Sequencing used immunoSEQ multiplex PCR; TCRdb keeps in-frame clones, though not all of them. The table includes around 45,000 clones, approximately 80% detected once. The sample in question was PBMCs, obtained before anti-PD-1 therapy. The receptor source for this set is a human donor with advanced basal cell or squamous cell carcinoma (not recorded which). CDR3s include the opening cysteine and the closing phenylalanine or tryptophan. A D gene is named only where the DNA matches it firmly. Only some rows state a clone size, as once, few, many or a class for expanded clones.

d_gene,abundance,v_gene,j_gene,CDR3aa,CDR3nt
NA,NA,TRBV3-1/TRBV3-2,TRBJ2-6,CASSPPSSGANVLTF,TGTGCCAGCAGCCCTCCAAGCTCTGGGGCCAACGTCCTGACTTTC
TRBD2,once,TRBV29-1,TRBJ2-1,CSVSGITYNEQFF,TGCAGCGTTAGCGGGATTACCTACAATGAGCAGTTCTTC
TRBD1,NA,TRBV3-1/TRBV3-2,TRBJ1-4,CASSRGTGANEKLFF,TGTGCCAGCAGCCGCGGGACAGGGGCTAATGAAAAACTGTTTTTT
NA,NA,TRBV19,TRBJ2-1,CATTTPGAAYNEQFF,TGTGCCACCACGACGCCCGGGGCAGCCTACAATGAGCAGTTCTTC
NA,NA,TRBV2,TRBJ1-5,CASSEWAGKNQPQHF,TGTGCCAGCAGTGAATGGGCGGGAAAGAATCAGCCCCAGCATTTT
NA,NA,TRBV27,TRBJ2-7,CASRRTVSSNEQYF,TGTGCCAGCAGGAGGACAGTTAGCTCTAACGAGCAGTACTTC
TRBD2,NA,TRBV15,TRBJ2-5,CATTTGTSAQETQYF,TGTGCCACCACTACCGGGACTAGCGCACAAGAGACCCAGTACTTC
TRBD2,NA,TRBV7-6,TRBJ2-1,CASSFTEAGVSNEQFF,TGTGCCAGCAGCTTCACAGAAGCGGGAGTCTCGAATGAGCAGTTCTTC
NA,NA,TRBV3-1/TRBV3-2,TRBJ1-4,CASSQITQDEKLFF,TGTGCCAGCAGCCAAATAACACAGGATGAAAAACTGTTTTTT
NA,few,TRBV6-5,TRBJ2-1,CASSYRWAGDHNEQFF,TGTGCCAGCAGTTATCGTTGGGCAGGGGATCACAATGAGCAGTTCTTC
NA,NA,TRBV4-1,TRBJ2-1,CASSQGPLEGDSYNEQFF,TGCGCCAGCAGCCAGGGACCTTTAGAGGGGGATTCCTACAATGAGCAGTTCTTC
NA,NA,TRBV2,TRBJ1-5,CASSDSLRTAQHF,TGTGCCAGCAGTGATTCGTTACGCACGGCCCAGCATTTT
NA,NA,TRBV3-1/TRBV3-2,TRBJ2-2,CASSQPVSGAGELFF,TGTGCCAGCAGCCAACCGGTCTCGGGGGCCGGGGAGCTGTTTTTT
NA,NA,TRBV6-1,TRBJ2-3,CASNSGRMVADTQYF,TGTGCCAGCAACTCGGGCAGGATGGTCGCAGATACGCAGTATTTT
TRBD1,NA,TRBV27,TRBJ2-7,CASSFPDRASSYEQYF,TGTGCCAGCAGTTTCCCCGACAGGGCATCATCCTACGAGCAGTACTTC
NA,NA,TRBV24-1,TRBJ1-5,CAKPLGGDHQPQHF,TGTGCCAAACCGCTGGGGGGGGACCATCAGCCCCAGCATTTT
TRBD1,NA,TRBV27,TRBJ2-1,CASSRGQGSYNEQFF,TGTGCCAGCAGTCGCGGACAGGGCTCCTACAATGAGCAGTTCTTC
NA,NA,TRBV18,TRBJ1-2,CASSDSNYGYTF,TGTGCCAGCTCGGACAGTAACTATGGCTACACCTTC
TRBD1,few,TRBV6-5,TRBJ1-6,CASNRDSSYNSPLHF,TGTGCCAGCAATCGGGACAGTTCATATAATTCACCCCTCCACTTT
TRBD1,NA,TRBV9,TRBJ1-1,CASKKTRDRGRGTEAFF,TGTGCCAGCAAAAAAACCCGGGACAGGGGGCGAGGAACTGAAGCTTTCTTT
NA,NA,TRBV6-1,TRBJ2-7,CASSEVLGSYEQYF,TGTGCCAGCAGTGAAGTTCTAGGTTCCTACGAGCAGTACTTC
NA,NA,TRBV11-1,TRBJ1-6,CASSEDGRWSPLHF,TGTGCCAGCAGCGAGGACGGCCGGTGGTCACCCCTCCACTTT
NA,NA,TRBV29-1,TRBJ2-3,CSAGQGLGDTQYF,TGCAGCGCTGGACAGGGACTAGGGGATACGCAGTATTTT
NA,NA,TRBV9,TRBJ2-3,CASSHREGGTDTQYF,TGTGCCAGCAGTCACCGGGAAGGTGGCACAGATACGCAGTATTTT
TRBD1,NA,TRBV18,TRBJ1-1,CASSQGQAALEAFF,TGTGCCAGCTCACAGGGACAGGCAGCCCTTGAAGCTTTCTTT
NA,NA,TRBV6-5,TRBJ2-7,CASSYGLGGLGEQYF,TGTGCCAGCAGTTACGGTCTGGGGGGTTTAGGGGAGCAGTACTTC
NA,NA,TRBV29-1,TRBJ2-2,CSVGPTNTGELFF,TGCAGCGTGGGGCCTACGAACACCGGGGAGCTGTTTTTT
NA,NA,TRBV5-5,TRBJ1-6,CASSLEPGVNSPLHF,TGTGCCAGCAGCTTGGAGCCAGGGGTTAATTCACCCCTCCACTTT
NA,NA,TRBV19,TRBJ1-1,CASTFGQTNTEAFF,TGTGCCAGTACCTTTGGACAGACAAACACTGAAGCTTTCTTT
NA,NA,TRBV9,TRBJ2-7,CASSVQADGGYEQYF,TGTGCCAGCAGCGTCCAGGCGGACGGGGGTTACGAGCAGTACTTC
NA,NA,TRBV24-1,TRBJ1-5,CATSDLGDGRPQHF,TGTGCCACCAGTGACTTAGGGGACGGCCGGCCCCAGCATTTT
NA,NA,TRBV28,TRBJ2-3,CASSLPRTVPDTQYF,TGTGCCAGCAGTTTACCCAGGACAGTCCCAGATACGCAGTATTTT
NA,once,TRBV19,TRBJ2-1,CASQIGGSSYNEQFF,TGTGCCTCCCAAATAGGGGGAAGCTCCTACAATGAGCAGTTCTTC
NA,NA,TRBV6-6,TRBJ1-1,CASSLQRDTEAFF,TGTGCCAGCAGTTTACAGAGGGACACTGAAGCTTTCTTT
TRBD2,NA,TRBV28,TRBJ2-1,CASSLGRLAGAEQFF,TGTGCCAGCAGTTTGGGGAGACTAGCGGGAGCTGAGCAGTTCTTC
TRBD2,few,TRBV5-4,TRBJ2-7,CASSSGLAGGWSREQYF,TGTGCCAGCAGCTCGGGACTAGCGGGGGGTTGGAGCCGCGAGCAGTACTTC
NA,NA,TRBV19,TRBJ1-5,CASGRADQPQHF,TGTGCCAGTGGGAGGGCTGATCAGCCCCAGCATTTT
NA,NA,TRBV7-3,TRBJ1-4,CASSLASGPPGSFATNEKLFF,TGTGCCAGCAGCCTCGCATCAGGGCCCCCGGGGTCATTCGCAACTAATGAAAAACTGTTTTTT
NA,NA,TRBV4-2,TRBJ2-3,CASSRGLGDADTQYF,TGTGCCAGCAGCCGAGGCCTAGGCGACGCCGATACGCAGTATTTT
NA,NA,TRBV6-4,TRBJ1-5,CASSSTRQPQHF,TGTGCCAGCAGTTCCACTCGTCAGCCCCAGCATTTT
TRBD2,NA,TRBV4-2,TRBJ2-5,CASSQSAGGQTQYF,TGTGCCAGCAGCCAATCAGCGGGGGGGCAGACCCAGTACTTC
TRBD2,NA,TRBV9,TRBJ2-1,CASSILAGGNNEQFF,TGTGCCAGCTCTATCCTAGCGGGGGGAAACAATGAGCAGTTCTTC
NA,NA,TRBV4-2,TRBJ2-1,CASSLNRNEQFF,TGTGCCAGCAGCCTCAACCGGAATGAGCAGTTCTTC
NA,NA,TRBV19,TRBJ2-5,CASSIVRRDLETQYF,TGTGCCAGTAGTATAGTACGGAGAGACCTAGAGACCCAGTACTTC
TRBD1,NA,TRBV7-9,TRBJ2-1,CASSRPTGLNEQFF,TGTGCCAGCAGCCGTCCGACAGGGCTCAATGAGCAGTTCTTC
NA,NA,TRBV19,TRBJ2-5,CASSMYGGETQYF,TGTGCCAGTAGTATGTATGGTGGAGAGACCCAGTACTTC
NA,NA,TRBV2,TRBJ2-2,CASSESWGNTGELFF,TGTGCCAGCAGTGAAAGTTGGGGGAACACCGGGGAGCTGTTTTTT
NA,once,TRBV11-3,TRBJ2-2,CASSTDASDPGGTGELFF,TGTGCCAGCAGCACCGACGCTAGCGACCCAGGGGGGACCGGGGAGCTGTTTTTT
NA,NA,TRBV7-2,TRBJ2-6,CASGGSSSGANVLTF,TGTGCCAGCGGGGGTTCGAGCTCTGGGGCCAACGTCCTGACTTTC
NA,NA,TRBV2,TRBJ1-4,CASSRLRTNEKLFF,TGTGCCAGCAGTAGGTTGAGGACTAATGAAAAACTGTTTTTT
NA,NA,TRBV19,TRBJ2-3,CASSPQGWFDTQYF,TGTGCCAGTAGTCCTCAGGGTTGGTTTGATACGCAGTATTTT